The present T cell receptor beta chain was sequenced within a study of HIV-infected patients and healthy controls. Points from the study as a whole: HIV-infected patients and controls differed significantly in mean usage of eight alpha and eight beta V genes.

Reverse transcription used about 500 ng RNA and constant-region primers for alpha and beta. Each of the alpha and beta chains got its own library through chain-specific third strand synthesis with indices. Each cDNA molecule was barcoded, and a single primer pair amplified each chain. TCRdb used MiXCR to reprocess the 5' RACE reads, holding one entry per CDR3 protein. The sample records about 10,000 distinct CDR3 sequences, roughly 5.2% being singletons. This clonotype was picked up many times. Its antigen is not known. Whole blood was used without fractionation, so all unsorted peripheral T cells were included. Germline V gives CDR1 MDHEN, CDR2 SYDVKM. Trimming shortened V by 5 bases and J by 9 bases, and 17 bases separated the two germline ends. This CDR3 has 14 residues.

The gene calls are TRBV28 and TRBJ2-1, with D maybe TRBD1 (6 bases). The sequence was obtained from an adult with HIV infection. The sequencing here drew on blood, taken before antiretroviral therapy. CDR3 loop: CASSPLQGWGEQFF. CDR3 coding DNA: TGTGCCAGCAGTCCATTGCAGGGGTGGGGTGAGCAGTTCTTC.